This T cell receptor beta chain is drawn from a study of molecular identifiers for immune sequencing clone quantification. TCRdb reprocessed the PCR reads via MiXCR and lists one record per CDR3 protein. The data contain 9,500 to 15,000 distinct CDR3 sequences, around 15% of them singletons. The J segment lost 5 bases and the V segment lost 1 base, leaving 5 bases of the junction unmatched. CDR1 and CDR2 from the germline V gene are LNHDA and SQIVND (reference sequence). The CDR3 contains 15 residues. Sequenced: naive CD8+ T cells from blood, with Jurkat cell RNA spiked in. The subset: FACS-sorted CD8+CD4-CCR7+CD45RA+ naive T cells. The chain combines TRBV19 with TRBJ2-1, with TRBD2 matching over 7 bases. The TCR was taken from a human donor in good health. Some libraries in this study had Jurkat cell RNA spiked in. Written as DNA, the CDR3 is TGTGCCAGTAGTATAGGGCCCGGGACTAACAATGAGCAGTTCTTC. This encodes CASSIGPGTNNEQFF. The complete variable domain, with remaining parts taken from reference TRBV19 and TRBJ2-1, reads DGGITQSPKYLFRKEGQNVTLSCEQNLNHDAMYWYRQDPGQGLRLIYYSQIVNDFQKGDIAEGYSVSREKKESFPLTVTSAQKNPTAFYLCASSIGPGTNNEQFFGPGTRLTVL.